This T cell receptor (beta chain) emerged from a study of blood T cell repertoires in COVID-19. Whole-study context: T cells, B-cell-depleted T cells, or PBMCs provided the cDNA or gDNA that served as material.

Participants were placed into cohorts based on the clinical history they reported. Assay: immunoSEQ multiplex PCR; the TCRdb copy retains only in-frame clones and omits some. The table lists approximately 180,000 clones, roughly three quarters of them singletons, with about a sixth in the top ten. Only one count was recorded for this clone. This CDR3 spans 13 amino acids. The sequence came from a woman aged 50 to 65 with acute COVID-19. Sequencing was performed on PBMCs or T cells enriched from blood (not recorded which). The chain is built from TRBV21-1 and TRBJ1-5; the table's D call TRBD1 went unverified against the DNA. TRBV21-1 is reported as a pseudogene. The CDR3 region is CASTYRGNQPQHF. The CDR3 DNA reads TGTGCCAGCACCTACAGGGGCAATCAGCCCCAGCATTTT.